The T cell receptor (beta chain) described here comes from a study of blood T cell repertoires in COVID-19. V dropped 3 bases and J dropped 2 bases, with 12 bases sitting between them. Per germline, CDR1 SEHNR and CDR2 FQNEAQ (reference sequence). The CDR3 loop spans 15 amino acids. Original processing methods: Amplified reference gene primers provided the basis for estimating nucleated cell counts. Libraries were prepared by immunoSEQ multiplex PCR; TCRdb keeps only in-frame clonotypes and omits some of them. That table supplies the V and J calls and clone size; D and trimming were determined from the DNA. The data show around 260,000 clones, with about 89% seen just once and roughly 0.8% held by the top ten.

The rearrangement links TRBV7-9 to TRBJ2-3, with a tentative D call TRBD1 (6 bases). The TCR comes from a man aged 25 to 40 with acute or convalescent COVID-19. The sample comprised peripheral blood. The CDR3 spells CASSFTRGVTDTQYF. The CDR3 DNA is TGTGCCAGCAGCTTTACCAGGGGCGTCACAGATACGCAGTATTTT.